One and the same sample provided the 31 T cell receptor beta chains below, sequenced in a study of T cells in Graves' hyperthyroidism and ophthalmopathy (dated by TCRdb to about 2019). The library was prepared using multiplex PCR. TCRdb names Illumina HiSeq 2000 as the instrument used. The TCR beta CDR3 regions were amplified from the RNA transcripts. A first-round RT-PCR of the TCR CDR3 used the HTBI primer set with the Qiagen OneStep RT-PCR kit. TCRdb ran its own pipeline on the public reads, namely fastp trimming at Q25 and MiXCR clone calling, and kept in-frame beta chains. Here each entry gathers all rows of one CDR3 protein and keeps the most common genes and DNA. The sample data list roughly 710,000 distinct CDR3 sequences, and over 35% of these were observed just once. The biggest ten clones account for roughly 31% of the sample. Input material: blood. The receptors were sampled from a woman aged 35 to 49 with Graves' hyperthyroidism.

The gene calls are TRBV19 and TRBJ2-2; TRBD1 matches 8 bases. This CDR3 region has 16 residues. V lost 2 bases, J lost 6 bases, and 8 bases stayed unmatched. Germline V CDR1 and CDR2: LNHDA, SQIVND (reference sequence). The CDR3: CASSISGGLTSGELFF. The CDR3 DNA is TGTGCCAGTAGTATATCAGGGGGCCTAACTTCCGGGGAGCTGTTTTTT.

This clonotype showed up just a few times. V usage is TRBV10-3 and J usage is TRBJ2-3; 7 bases are a match to TRBD1. Germline V gene data show CDR1 as ENHRY and CDR2 as SYGVKD. V trimming: 4 bases; J trimming: 5 bases; junction bases outside the gene matches: 9. The CDR3 is made up of 15 amino acids. The CDR3 region has the DNA TGTGCCATCAGTGCGGGACAGCAGAAAGGAGATACGCAGTATTTT. It is translated as CAISAGQQKGDTQYF.

This clonotype was counted between two and nine times. This rearrangement joins TRBV6-5 to TRBJ2-5; a weak D match, TRBD1 (7 bases). V shed 7 bases and J shed 7 bases, with 22 bases lying between them. CDR1 is MNHEY, CDR2 SVGAGI, per germline. The CDR3 totals 15 residues. The CDR3: CASTRGAGTSGTQYF. CDR3 in DNA: TGTGCCAGCACCAGGGGGGCGGGGACCTCCGGGACCCAGTACTTC.

This clonotype was recorded at least ten times. At one end the junction does not follow the germline gene, possibly because of a read error. The chain has TRBV7-7 and TRBJ2-5, with TRBD2 identical over 8 bases. This CDR3 is built from 16 residues. CDR1 and CDR2 from the germline V gene are SSHAT and FNYEAQ (reference sequence). The CDR3 nucleotides are TGTGCTAGCAGCTTGGGAGGAGCGGGGGCGGAAGAGACCCAGTACTTC. This sequence encodes CASSLGGAGAEETQYF.

This sequence joins TRBV2 and TRBJ1-5, with 7 bases aligning to TRBD1. Per germline, CDR1 SNHLY and CDR2 FYNNEI. V trimming: 1 base; J trimming: 5 bases; junction bases outside the gene matches: 5. This CDR3 spans 15 amino acids. CDR3 sequence reads: CASSEGGDSYQPQHF. The CDR3 DNA is TGTGCCAGCAGTGAAGGGGGGGACAGCTATCAGCCCCAGCATTTT.

The V gene is TRBV11-2, the J gene TRBJ2-7; D gene unclear. The end of the DNA is better explained by TRBJ2-1, so the J call may be wrong. The CDR3 loop spans 13 amino acids. Germline values: CDR1 SGHAT, CDR2 FQNNGV. The CDR3 sequence is CASSLRIRGEQFF. The CDR3 DNA reads as TGTGCCAGCAGCCTGCGTATTCGCGGTGAGCAGTTCTTC.

The chain has TRBV20-1 and TRBJ1-6; D uncertain. CDR3 length: 19 amino acids. Trimming pared 0 bases from V and 3 bases from J, leaving 21 bases between. Germline V CDR1 and CDR2: DFQATT, SNEGSKA (reference sequence). CDR3 region: CSARDLFLRVGSYNSPLHF. Here the CDR3 DNA reads TGCAGTGCTAGAGATCTGTTTCTTCGGGTAGGCAGCTATAATTCACCCCTCCACTTT.

This clonotype was seen many times. J is TRBJ1-2 and V is TRBV4-3; unclear D gene. The CDR3 loop spans 13 amino acids. The germline V and J ends were trimmed by 4 bases and 2 bases, with 8 bases remaining between them. The germline CDR1 and CDR2 sequences are LGHNA and YSLEER. The CDR3 DNA follows: TGCGCCAGCAGCCTGAGGGAGAACTATGGCTACACCTTC. It encodes CASSLRENYGYTF.

Ten or more counts support this clonotype. The chain employs TRBV29-1 and TRBJ2-5; tentatively, D is TRBD1 (6 bases). Per germline, CDR1 SQVTM and CDR2 ANQGSEA. Trimming stripped 1 base from V and 3 bases from J, with 12 bases between. The CDR3 covers 14 residues. CDR3 in DNA: TGCAGCGTTGAAGGGACAGACTTAGAAGAGACCCAGTACTTC. It translates to CSVEGTDLEETQYF.

The table lists this clonotype with many counts. The rearrangement uses TRBV12-3 or TRBV12-4 and TRBJ1-4; 9 positions agree with TRBD1. V shed 7 bases, J shed 8 bases, and the junction held 5 bases outside the gene matches. This CDR3 spans 13 amino acids. CDR3 DNA sequence: TGTGCCAGCATAAGACAGGGGGGAGAAAAACTGTTTTTT. Its translation is CASIRQGGEKLFF.

This clonotype has a handful of counts. V gene TRBV10-3 combines with J gene TRBJ2-5, with 8 bases aligning to TRBD2. CDR1 is ENHRY, CDR2 SYGVKD, per germline. The CDR3 covers 14 residues. With V trimmed by 3 bases and J by 5 bases, 5 bases remained unmatched. The CDR3 bases are TGTGCCATCAGTGACCCGGGAGGGCCGGAGACCCAGTACTTC. Protein product: CAISDPGGPETQYF.

CDR3 sequence (DNA): TGTGCCAGCAGCGTAGAAGCGGGGGAATACAATGAAGCTTTCTTT. This gives the protein CASSVEAGEYNEAFF. V gene TRBV9 combines with J gene TRBJ1-1; D may be TRBD1 (5 bases). Germline loops: CDR1 SGDLS, CDR2 YYNGEE. V lost 0 bases and J 7 bases, leaving 16 bases between the germline ends. CDR3 length: 15 residues.

This clonotype was counted between two and nine times. The chain is built from TRBV5-6 and TRBJ1-2; tentative D call: TRBD1 (6 bases). Germline loops: CDR1 SGHDT, CDR2 YYEEEE. The CDR3 extends over 15 amino acids. The germline V and J ends were trimmed by 4 bases and 7 bases, with 20 bases remaining between them. The CDR3 sequence: CASSPFLGQGFGYTF. CDR3 nucleotides: TGTGCCAGCAGCCCGTTCTTAGGGCAGGGGTTTGGCTACACCTTC.

In this sample, this clonotype turned up a few times. This chain links TRBV6-5 with TRBJ1-5; the D is unclear. Trimming removed 2 bases at V and 2 bases at J, with 10 bases between. Germline V lookup: CDR1 MNHEY, CDR2 SVGAGI. The CDR3 is 15 residues long. CDR3 nucleotide sequence: TGTGCCAGCAGTTACGGGGTGGGAGGCAATCAGCCCCAGCATTTT. It specifies CASSYGVGGNQPQHF.

This clonotype was picked up many times. The J gene is TRBJ1-2, the V gene TRBV20-1; D call uncertain. Trimming pared 0 bases from V and 3 bases from J, leaving 8 bases between. Germline V gene data show CDR1 as DFQATT and CDR2 as SNEGSKA (reference sequence). This CDR3 spans 13 amino acids. The CDR3 coding sequence is TGCAGTGCTAGAGATCGAGAGGACTATGGCTACACCTTC. It yields the protein CSARDREDYGYTF.

This clonotype was recorded a few times. The chain recombines TRBV6-5 with TRBJ1-5; D is possibly TRBD1 (6 bases). Germline CDR1 and CDR2: MNHEY and SVGAGI. The CDR3 loop spans 13 amino acids. V shed 5 bases and J shed 5 bases, with 10 bases lying between them. The CDR3 reads CASSKGGYQPQHF. The CDR3 bases are TGTGCCAGCAGTAAAGGGGGATATCAGCCCCAGCATTTT.

The sample holds a few counts of this clonotype. This sequence may be a read error, since a much larger clone differs from it by one base. The chain carries TRBV20-1 and TRBJ2-7, with 9 bases that match TRBD1. Losses at the gene ends were 2 bases for V and 2 bases for J; bases not matched to a gene: 4. This CDR3 spans 14 amino acids. CDR1 is DFQATT and CDR2 is SNEGSKA in the germline V gene (reference sequence). The chain's CDR3 is CSARPGQGPYEQYF. As DNA, the CDR3 is TGCAGTGCTAGACCGGGACAGGGACCCTACGAGCAGTACTTC.

Many counts were recorded for this clonotype. The rearrangement links TRBV7-2 to TRBJ2-7, with D maybe TRBD1 (6 bases). The V and J ends lost 1 base and 1 base respectively, with 11 bases between them. The CDR3 has 15 residues. Per the germline V gene, CDR1 is SGHTA and CDR2 is FQGNSA. The CDR3 nucleotides are TGTGCCAGCAGCTTAGAACCGACAGGATCCTACGAGCAGTACTTC. It encodes CASSLEPTGSYEQYF. Full variable domain (remainder filled in from reference TRBV7-2 and TRBJ2-7): GAGVSQSPSNKVTEKGKDVELRCDPISGHTALYWYRQSLGQGLEFLIYFQGNSAPDKSGLPSDRFSAERTGGSVSTLTIQRTQQEDSAVYLCASSLEPTGSYEQYFGPGTRLTVT.

Points on this clonotype: A read error may produce the germline difference seen at one junction end. V gene TRBV7-7 combines with J gene TRBJ2-5; D possibly matches TRBD1 or TRBD2 (5 bases each). This CDR3 comprises 17 residues. CDR1 is SSHAT and CDR2 is FNYEAQ in the germline V gene (reference sequence). In DNA form, the CDR3 reads TGTGCTAGCAGCCAAAGCGTTGGGTGGGACGAAAATTCGTCCCAGTACTTC. Its translation is CASSQSVGWDENSSQYF.

This rearrangement joins TRBV7-9 to TRBJ1-2; no reliable D call. V lost 6 bases, J lost 0 bases, and 17 bases lay in between. Germline CDR1 reads SEHNR; CDR2 reads FQNEAQ (reference sequence). The CDR3 loop spans 16 amino acids. The CDR3: CASSSLVSMSNYGYTF. The CDR3, as DNA: TGTGCCAGCAGTTCCCTGGTCTCTATGTCTAACTATGGCTACACCTTC.

V usage is TRBV4-3 and J usage is TRBJ1-1; D remains ambiguous. Per the germline V gene, CDR1 is LGHNA and CDR2 is YSLEER. The CDR3 sequence is 13 residues long. V was clipped by 0 bases and J by 3 bases, with 5 bases between them. CDR3 in amino acids: CASSQETDTEAFF. The CDR3 coding sequence is TGCGCCAGCAGCCAAGAAACGGACACTGAAGCTTTCTTT.

This clonotype was recorded at least ten times. The rearrangement uses TRBV7-2 and TRBJ2-7; D is undetermined. Per the germline V gene, CDR1 is SGHTA and CDR2 is FQGNSA. Trimming took 5 bases from V and 0 from J, leaving 17 bases between them. The CDR3 totals 16 residues. CDR3 protein: CASSPRYGGFSYEQYF. The CDR3, as DNA: TGTGCCAGCAGCCCTCGCTATGGCGGTTTCTCCTACGAGCAGTACTTC.

The chain links TRBV7-9 to TRBJ2-6; 12 bases are shared with TRBD1. Germline-derived CDR1 and CDR2 are SEHNR and FQNEAQ (reference sequence). The CDR3 totals 17 residues. The ends lost 4 bases at V and 4 bases at J; junction bases unmatched: 5. The CDR3 nucleotides are TGTGCCAGCAGCTCGGGACAGGGGGCGCGAGGGGCCAACGTCCTGACTTTC. This translates into CASSSGQGARGANVLTF.

This clonotype appeared many times. The J gene is TRBJ1-2, the V gene TRBV5-1; the D gene is possibly TRBD1 (5 bases). Germline lookup yields CDR1 SGHRS and CDR2 YFSETQ. The CDR3 sequence is 14 residues long. V was pared by 3 bases and J by 8 bases, with 17 bases between. The CDR3 DNA sequence: TGCGCCAGCAGCTCACCGGGACGCAGCTTAGGCTACACCTTC. Protein: CASSSPGRSLGYTF.

The table lists this clonotype with many counts. The V and J genes are TRBV6-5 and TRBJ1-2; 7 bases fit TRBD1. Germline trimming cut 5 bases from V and 8 bases from J; bases unmatched to any gene: 8. CDR3 length: 13 residues. The germline V gene encodes CDR1 MNHEY and CDR2 SVGAGI. The CDR3 is CASSLTGSDGYTF. The CDR3 DNA is TGTGCCAGCAGTCTGACAGGGTCGGACGGCTACACCTTC.

Many counts were recorded for this clonotype. The rearrangement uses TRBV7-9 and TRBJ1-1, with 11 bases lining up with TRBD1. Germline CDR1 reads SEHNR; CDR2 reads FQNEAQ (reference sequence). The CDR3 consists of 15 residues. With 5 bases clipped from V and 5 bases from J, the junction kept 7 bases outside the gene matches. The CDR3 DNA reads as TGTGCCAGCAGCCGTCCCGGGACAGGGGGAACTGAAGCTTTCTTT. Amino acids: CASSRPGTGGTEAFF.

This chain uses TRBV6-9 with TRBJ2-5; 9 bases line up with TRBD1. V lost 5 bases, J lost 1 base, and 8 bases stayed unmatched. Germline lookup yields CDR1 MNHGY and CDR2 SVAAGI. This CDR3 comprises 16 residues. The CDR3: CASSVYRGRFQETQYF. The CDR3 DNA reads TGTGCCAGCAGTGTCTACAGGGGGCGATTCCAAGAGACCCAGTACTTC.

The CDR3 region has the DNA TGTGCCAGCAGGGACCGAGCGTTTAACTATGGCTACACCTTC. Protein: CASRDRAFNYGYTF. The chain links TRBV2 to TRBJ1-2, with D hard to call. Trimming pared 6 bases from V and 1 base from J, leaving 12 bases between. The CDR3 has 14 residues. Germline CDR1 SNHLY, CDR2 FYNNEI.

The chain links TRBV7-9 to TRBJ1-2; 7 bases match TRBD1. The CDR3 contains 16 residues. Germline V gene sequence: CDR1 SEHNR, CDR2 FQNEAQ (reference sequence). J lost 2 bases, V lost 5 bases, and 11 bases had no gene match. This CDR3 is CASSPSQGVANYGYTF. CDR3 DNA sequence: TGTGCCAGCAGCCCGAGTCAGGGGGTTGCAAACTATGGCTACACCTTC.

The rearrangement uses TRBV20-1 and TRBJ1-6, with TRBD1 matching 11 bases. CDR1 and CDR2 (germline): DFQATT, SNEGSKA (reference sequence). This CDR3 region has 15 residues. V dropped 5 bases and J dropped 9; count of bases not matched to a gene: 9. CDR3 DNA: TGCAGTGCTCGGACAGGGGGCAGACAATTTTCACCCCTCCACTTT. It is translated as CSARTGGRQFSPLHF.

The chain couples TRBV6-2 or TRBV6-3 to TRBJ2-7; D not certain. Germline CDR1 MNHEY, CDR2 SVGEGT. Trimming removed 1 base from V and 5 bases from J, with 3 bases in between. The CDR3 covers 11 residues. The CDR3 here is CASSYFNEQYF. The CDR3 DNA follows: TGTGCCAGCAGTTACTTTAACGAGCAGTACTTC.